The rows below give T cell receptor beta chains drawn from one sample of a study of T cell repertoires in cytomegalovirus infection. TCRdb re-called the reads through MiXCR, storing one row per CDR3 protein. The sample holds over 450,000 distinct CDR3 sequences, around 11% seen once. The specimen sequenced was PBMCs. All receptors come from a human donor in good health (CMV status not recorded). Some clones in this sample may be carry-over from other donors' samples. CDR3s include the opening cysteine and the closing phenylalanine or tryptophan. Fields, in order: D gene, J gene, V gene, clone size, CDR3 DNA, CDR3 protein. A D gene is named only where the DNA matches it firmly. The size of a clone is reported for some rows only, either as once, few or many, or as a class for expanded clones.

>.|TRBJ2-1|TRBV18|many
TGTGCCAGCTCACGAGGGCAGGGGTCCTACAATGAGCAGTTCTTC
CASSRGQGSYNEQFF
>.|TRBJ2-1|TRBV11-2|many
TGTGCCAGCAGCTCTAGGGGCCGCGGAGATGAGCAGTTCTTC
CASSSRGRGDEQFF
>TRBD1|TRBJ2-7|TRBV9|few
TGTGCCAGCAGCGCCCAGCCGGGACAGGGTTCCTACGAGCAGTACTTC
CASSAQPGQGSYEQYF
>TRBD1|TRBJ1-1|TRBV12-3/TRBV12-4|many
TGTGCCAGCACCCGGGGACAGCTTAAGAAAGCTTTCTTT
CASTRGQLKKAFF
>TRBD1|TRBJ2-5|TRBV3-1|.
TGTGCCAGCAGCCCTTCGACAGGGAGAGAGACCCAGTACTTC
CASSPSTGRETQYF
>.|TRBJ2-7|TRBV7-9|many
TGTGCCAGCAGCTTAGCGGACAGACCCCTTCACGAGCAGTACTTC
CASSLADRPLHEQYF
>TRBD2|TRBJ2-5|TRBV4-2|many
TGTGCCAGCAGCCAAGATGGGAGGGAAGAGACCCAGTACTTC
CASSQDGREETQYF
>TRBD2|TRBJ2-7|TRBV3-1|many
TGTGCCAGCAGCCGGTATAGCGGGAGTCTCTACGAGCAGTACTTC
CASSRYSGSLYEQYF
>.|TRBJ1-5|TRBV5-4|few
TGTGCCAGCAGCGCCGAACCTATCGCGAGCAATCAGCCCCAGCATTTT
CASSAEPIASNQPQHF
>.|TRBJ2-3|TRBV11-2|many
TGTGCCAGCAAGGGGGTTCTCACCCCTAGCCCAGATACGCAGTATTTT
CASKGVLTPSPDTQYF
>TRBD2|TRBJ2-7|TRBV5-1|many
TGCGCCAGCAGTTTAGAAGGACTAGCGGGAGGTTTTTCCTCCGAGCAGTACTTC
CASSLEGLAGGFSSEQYF
>.|TRBJ1-1|TRBV7-6|.
TGTGCCAGCAGCTTGGGGACAAGGAACACTGAAGCTTTCTTT
CASSLGTRNTEAFF
>.|TRBJ2-7|TRBV11-2|many
TGTGCCAGCAGCTGGCGAGTGAATCTAAACGAGCAGTACTTC
CASSWRVNLNEQYF
>TRBD1|TRBJ1-4|TRBV12-3/TRBV12-4|many
TGTGCCAGCAGGGACAGGTCTTTCGAAAAACTGTTTTTT
CASRDRSFEKLFF
>.|TRBJ2-1|TRBV19|.
TGTGCCAGTAGTATAGATCGGGGAGCCCGGTTCTTC
CASSIDRGARFF
>.|TRBJ1-3|TRBV2|many
TGTGCCAGCAGTGTATTGCCCCAAGACACCATATATTTT
CASSVLPQDTIYF
>TRBD2|TRBJ2-1|TRBV3-1|.
TGTGCCAGCAGGAAAGCGGGAAGCTACAATGAGCAGTTCTTC
CASRKAGSYNEQFF
>TRBD1|TRBJ2-7|TRBV28|.
TGTGCCAGCAGCCTATACAGGGGGCCTCGAAGTGATCTCCGGTACTTC
CASSLYRGPRSDLRYF
>.|TRBJ2-1|TRBV7-2|many
TGTGCCAGCAGCTTAACCGGAACACTCGAGCAGTTCTTC
CASSLTGTLEQFF
>.|TRBJ2-2|TRBV5-6|few
TGTGCCAGCAGTCATTCCCAGGGAGCCGTCGGGGAGCTGTTTTTT
CASSHSQGAVGELFF
>TRBD1|TRBJ1-1|TRBV12-3/TRBV12-4|.
TGTGCCAGCAGAAGCCGGGACAGGAACACTGAAGCTTTCTTT
CASRSRDRNTEAFF
>.|TRBJ2-7|TRBV28|few
TGTGCCAGCAGCCCCACGAAATACGAGCAGTACTTC
CASSPTKYEQYF
>TRBD1|TRBJ2-7|TRBV28|.
TGTGCCAGCAGGGCGCTGACAGGGCGATACGAGCAGTACTTC
CASRALTGRYEQYF
>.|TRBJ1-6|TRBV5-6|many
TGTGCCAGCAGCTGGGGGACCGTGGGGTCACCCCTCCACTTT
CASSWGTVGSPLHF
>.|TRBJ1-4|TRBV19|few
TGTGCCAGTAGTCGACAGCAGGGTGAAAAACTGTTTTTT
CASSRQQGEKLFF
>TRBD1|TRBJ2-3|TRBV10-3|.
TGTGCCATCAGTGAGTCTACAGGGGGCGCGACAGATACGCAGTATTTT
CAISESTGGATDTQYF
>.|TRBJ1-5|TRBV10-3|many
TGTGCCATCAGTGACCGAAGGGGGGCCAGCAATCAGCCCCAGCATTTT
CAISDRRGASNQPQHF
>.|TRBJ2-3|TRBV7-2|many
TGTGCCAGCAGCTTAGCGCAAAGGGGAGATACGCAGTATTTT
CASSLAQRGDTQYF
>TRBD1|TRBJ1-3|TRBV5-5|many
TGTGCCAGCAGTCATACAGGGGGCACTGGAAACACCATATATTTT
CASSHTGGTGNTIYF
>TRBD1|TRBJ1-4|TRBV6-5|many
TGTGCCAGCAGTGACTTATATACAGGGGCGGGTGAAAAACTGTTTTTT
CASSDLYTGAGEKLFF
>.|TRBJ2-3|TRBV29-1|.
TGCAGCGGGAAAGCGGGCGCAGATACGCAGTATTTT
CSGKAGADTQYF
>.|TRBJ1-6|TRBV28|many
TGTGCCAGCAGTTTCCGGCCGAGAAATTCACCCCTCCACTTT
CASSFRPRNSPLHF
>.|TRBJ2-3|TRBV7-8|many
TGTGCCAGCAGTTCCCCGGGACTCCTGGCGCAGTATTTT
CASSSPGLLAQYF
>.|TRBJ1-2|TRBV4-1|.
TGTGCCAGCAGCCAAGTACTAACTACTGGCTACACCTTC
CASSQVLTTGYTF
>.|TRBJ2-1|TRBV19|many
TGTGCCAGTAGTATAGTTCTAAGGGAGGTGAGCTCCTACAATGAGCAGTTCTTC
CASSIVLREVSSYNEQFF
>.|TRBJ1-5|TRBV19|many
TGTGCCAGTAGTACAACAGGTAACAATCAGCCCCAGCATTTT
CASSTTGNNQPQHF
>TRBD2|TRBJ2-1|TRBV2|many
TGTGCCAGCAGTGGACTAGCGGGTGAGCAGTTCTTC
CASSGLAGEQFF